This T cell receptor beta chain was profiled in a study of cytomegalovirus exposure and HLA in healthy donors. The PCR was carried out with 60 Vbeta primers and 13 Jbeta primers. Sequencing was performed with immunoSEQ multiplex PCR; in TCRdb, only in-frame clones are kept and a portion is missing. The repertoire holds 200,000 or so clones, 80% to 85% seen once, with around 2.1% in the top ten. The CDR3 length is 14 residues. Germline loops: CDR1 SEHNR, CDR2 FQNEAQ (reference sequence). The V gene lost 5 bases and the J gene lost 5 bases, with 13 bases spanning the gap. On this clone: Its antigen is undetermined.

Study results and limitations: Most CMV-associated TCR beta chains appeared HLA-restricted in a later analysis. When analyzed later, a missense DCLRE1C variant was found to be linked to TCR beta V- and J-gene trimming.

Specimen: PBMCs. J is TRBJ1-3 and V is TRBV7-9; possibly TRBD1 for D (6 bases). The clonotype comes from a woman under 30 in good health and CMV-seropositive. As DNA, the CDR3 is TGTGCCAGCAGCCCTATGGGGGCTAGAAACACCATATATTTT. It translates to CASSPMGARNTIYF.